This T cell receptor (beta chain) emerged from a study of T cell responses to AZD1222 COVID-19 vaccine (dated by TCRdb to the early 2020s). The study in broad terms: AZD1222 recipients whose second dose came at about 4 weeks and those whose second dose came at about 12 weeks were combined into one group, since spike-specific TCR depth and breadth did not differ between the two schedules. A total of 233 trial participants underwent TCR sequencing, of whom around 200 received two doses of AZD1222 and about 25 received two doses of the MenACWY control vaccine. Trial participants were enrolled into age subgroups of 18-55, 56-69 and 70-plus years, which contained approximately 150, 28 and 58 TCR-sequenced participants, respectively. The full study reports these points: Because no day 14 peak-response samples were available, the repertoires could be characterized only after the peak T cell response. The vaccine-associated CD4 TCRs covered the entire spike protein, and the dominant responses fell in regions 160-218 and 743-854. Most participants were white British and females outnumbered males, and the authors suggested that clonal diversity may have been underestimated. Only a handful of AZD1222 recipients were SARS-CoV-2 seropositive at baseline, limiting conclusions about previously exposed vaccinees. The 56-69-year group was small, and its depth increase did not reach significance, likely because of low power. After two AZD1222 doses, spike-specific TCR breadth and depth were significantly higher than at day 0 and than in MenACWY recipients. Nearly half of unique spike-specific TCRs reportedly recognized epitopes outside regions mutated in the B.1.351 and B.1.1.7 variants.

Inclusive of the bounding cysteine and phenylalanine, the CDR3 is 13 residues long. Here the CDR3 DNA is all that survives: 39 bases in frame from base 1. The junction shows trimming of 2 bases on V and 5 bases on J, plus 9 bases between the germline ends. The germline V gene supplies CDR1 KGHSH and CDR2 LQKENI. The intended sense of this specimen's time point label: baseline before first vaccination. Samples from vaccinated people were obtained from the UK trials COV001 and COV002, which included a single-blind randomized controlled phase 2/3 trial of AZD1222 (ChAdOx1 nCoV-19) in healthy adults. For TCRbeta chain sequencing, PBMC samples were collected from trial participants at day 0 and at day 28 after the second dose. Regarding this clone: Its antigen remains undetermined. No base-level quality is on record; no much larger clone is a single base apart.

The CDR3 regions of human TCRbeta chains were analyzed by immunosequencing. As for how the authors treated the data: TCRs in the repertoires were compared against a reference library of SARS-CoV-2-specific TCRs that had been generated with the MIRA antigen-specificity platform. Breadth meant the fraction of unique TCRs that were SARS-CoV-2-associated, whereas depth meant the fraction of total T cells that were SARS-CoV-2-associated. Each spike-specific TCR was assigned to its reactive spike region and to a CD4 or CD8 class using the MIRA data. Log10-transformed breadth and depth values were compared by one-way ANOVA with Sidak's multiple comparisons tests. Drawn from immuneACCESS, this table holds only the in-frame rearrangements with V and J called that TCRdb kept. Clones are partly lost; checked studies trace under half to an unresolved V gene and leave the rest unexplained. V and J calls and clone size follow that table, whereas D and trimming were derived from the DNA. Present in this sample are some 120,000 clones, 75% to 90% of which were seen just once. The ten largest account for just under 9.5% of the sample.

This sequence originates from an adult in good health. The chain is made from TRBV18 and TRBJ2-5, with the identity of the D gene unclear. This material consisted of peripheral blood, taken on day 0 of AZD1222 vaccination. The CDR3 region has the sequence CASSPNAKETQYF. The nucleotide sequence is TGTGCCAGCTCACCAAACGCTAAGGAGACCCAGTACTTC.